The next 23 T cell receptor beta chains were all read from a single sample in a study of human T cells and chemical hapten exposure. Time point noted: pre-sensitization, week 0. Treatment defined: therapeutic diphenylcyclopropenone sensitization with weekly scalp DPC. TCRdb used MiXCR to reprocess the RACE reads, holding one entry per CDR3 protein. The repertoire holds about 180,000 distinct CDR3 sequences, with around 30% as singletons. Sample: whole blood, taken in connection with sensitization to the hapten diphenylcyclopropenone (DPC). The receptors were gathered from a woman aged 30 to 39 with alopecia areata. Some clones in this sample may be carry-over from other donors' samples.

There are a few counts of this clonotype. V and J are TRBV4-1 and TRBJ1-2; the D is unclear. CDR1 MGHRA and CDR2 YSYEKL come from the germline V gene. The CDR3 runs 13 residues. V was clipped by 0 bases and J by 6 bases, with 8 bases between them. The DNA of the CDR3 is TGCGCCAGCAGCCAAGATACAACCGATGGCTACACCTTC. It specifies CASSQDTTDGYTF.

This clonotype appeared a few times. This rearrangement joins TRBV29-1 to TRBJ2-1; D remains unclear. V lost 4 bases to trimming and J lost 5 bases, with 3 bases between them. Germline-derived CDR1 and CDR2 are SQVTM and ANQGSEA. The CDR3 loop spans 10 amino acids. CDR3: CSVVDNEQFF. The CDR3 DNA follows: TGCAGCGTTGTGGACAATGAGCAGTTCTTC.

J is TRBJ2-3 and V is TRBV4-3, with D perhaps assigned TRBD1 or TRBD2 (5 bases each). This CDR3 is built from 15 residues. Trimming stripped 0 bases from V and 6 bases from J, with 13 bases between. Germline values: CDR1 LGHNA, CDR2 YSLEER. CDR3 sequence: CASSQDPGLADTQYF. In nucleotides, the CDR3 is TGCGCCAGCAGCCAAGATCCGGGGCTTGCGGATACGCAGTATTTT.

The chain couples TRBV12-3 or TRBV12-4 to TRBJ2-7, with a weak D call TRBD1 (5 bases). The CDR3 spans 15 residues. V was shortened by 7 bases and J by 3 bases, with 19 bases between the two germline ends. The CDR3 DNA reads as TGTGCCAGCACCCGTGCAGGGAAAGCCTTCTACGAGCAGTACTTC. As protein: CASTRAGKAFYEQYF.

The rearrangement links TRBV20-1 to TRBJ1-1, with a possible D match to TRBD1 (5 bases). CDR1 is DFQATT, CDR2 SNEGSKA, per germline (reference sequence). CDR3 size: 14 residues. Trimming removed 2 bases at V and 1 base at J, with 11 bases between. Here the CDR3 reads CSARLTGQNTEAFF. The CDR3 bases are TGCAGTGCTAGATTAACCGGACAGAACACTGAAGCTTTCTTT.

This clonotype was detected only a few times. The chain couples TRBV20-1 to TRBJ1-2; D is undetermined. The V and J ends lost 3 bases and 8 bases respectively, with 16 bases between them. The germline CDR1 and CDR2 sequences are DFQATT and SNEGSKA (reference sequence). The length of the CDR3 is 13 residues. The CDR3 region is CSASPAVGLGYTF. The CDR3 region has the DNA TGCAGTGCTAGCCCTGCGGTGGGGTTAGGCTACACCTTC.

The chain links TRBV6-6 to TRBJ1-1, with D hard to call. With 2 bases removed from V and 2 bases from J, the gap between germline ends came to 6 bases. Germline CDR1 and CDR2: MNHNY and SVGAGI (reference sequence). The CDR3 has 13 residues. CDR3 in amino acids: CASSYTYNTEAFF. The CDR3 region has the DNA TGTGCCAGCAGTTACACCTATAACACTGAAGCTTTCTTT.

There are a few counts of this clonotype. The chain recombines TRBV27 with TRBJ2-7; 7 bases map to TRBD2. Unmatched junction bases numbered 6, after V lost 3 bases and J lost 7 bases. This CDR3 is built from 13 residues. Germline CDR1 is MNHEY and CDR2 is SMNVEV (reference sequence). This CDR3 is CASSFGGSREQYF. Written as DNA, the CDR3 is TGTGCCAGCAGTTTCGGGGGGTCGAGGGAGCAGTACTTC.

The gene calls are TRBV6-6 and TRBJ2-3; D is perhaps TRBD2 (6 bases). The V gene's germline CDR1 is MNHNY and CDR2 SVGAGI (reference sequence). The CDR3 spans 16 residues. V was clipped by 5 bases and J by 0 bases, with 15 bases between them. This CDR3 is CASSRLVSPSTDTQYF. The CDR3 DNA reads TGTGCCAGCAGTCGACTAGTTTCCCCCAGCACAGATACGCAGTATTTT.

V is TRBV7-6 and J is TRBJ2-3; 7 nucleotides match TRBD1. This CDR3 is 14 amino acids long. The V gene's germline CDR1 is SGHVS and CDR2 FNYEAQ. V was clipped by 4 bases and J by 5 bases; unmatched bases: 6. In DNA form, the CDR3 reads TGTGCCAGCAGCTATATGAACAGGGGAGATACGCAGTATTTT. Its protein product is CASSYMNRGDTQYF.

V is TRBV19 and J is TRBJ1-2; D is unclear. The CDR3 consists of 13 residues. The V gene's germline CDR1 is LNHDA and CDR2 SQIVND (reference sequence). V lost 8 bases, J lost 3 bases, and 13 bases lay in between. In DNA form, the CDR3 reads TGTGCCAGTTCCACTCGGGTAGACTATGGCTACACCTTC. It encodes CASSTRVDYGYTF.

The chain is built from TRBV28 and TRBJ2-3; D possibly matches TRBD1 or TRBD2 (5 bases each). This CDR3 is built from 14 residues. V dropped 6 bases and J dropped 4 bases, with 14 bases sitting between them. Germline V gene data show CDR1 as MDHEN and CDR2 as SYDVKM. The CDR3 nucleotides read TGTGCCAGCAGCGAGGGGAATCGGGCAGATACGCAGTATTTT. This translates into CASSEGNRADTQYF.

The chain employs TRBV9 and TRBJ1-5, with D perhaps matching TRBD1 (6 bases). The germline V gene encodes CDR1 SGDLS and CDR2 YYNGEE. The ends were cut back, 0 bases at V and 6 bases at J, with 7 bases in the middle. This CDR3 has 13 residues. The CDR3 nucleotides read TGTGCCAGCAGCGTAGAGGGGGGTCAGCCCCAGCATTTT. Amino acids: CASSVEGGQPQHF.

This clonotype came up a few times. This sequence joins TRBV20-1 and TRBJ1-5; 7 nucleotides agree with TRBD1. The V and J ends lost 6 bases and 3 bases, in that order; junction bases with no gene match: 14. This CDR3 is built from 16 residues. In germline, CDR1 is DFQATT, CDR2 SNEGSKA (reference sequence). DNA of the CDR3: TGCAGTGCACTAGTAGCCCTGAAGGGGGCCAATCAGCCCCAGCATTTT. Protein: CSALVALKGANQPQHF.

This chain links TRBV9 with TRBJ2-7, with TRBD2 as a possible D gene (5 bases). V lost 3 bases and J 2 bases, leaving 12 bases between the germline ends. Germline-derived CDR1 and CDR2 are SGDLS and YYNGEE. The CDR3 has 14 amino acids. DNA of the CDR3: TGTGCCAGCAGCGCCGCGGACGGGGCCTACGAGCAGTACTTC. Translating it yields CASSAADGAYEQYF. Full variable domain (rest looked up from reference TRBV9 and TRBJ2-7): DSGVTQTPKHLITATGQRVTLRCSPRSGDLSVYWYQQSLDQGLQFLIQYYNGEERAKGNILERFSAQQFPDLHSELNLSSLELGDSALYFCASSAADGAYEQYFGPGTRLTVT.

The chain couples TRBV7-2 to TRBJ1-2; the D gene is possibly TRBD1 (6 bases). The ends were cut back, 2 bases at V and 8 bases at J, with 21 bases in the middle. CDR1 and CDR2 from the germline V gene are SGHTA and FQGNSA. The CDR3 covers 16 residues. CDR3 sequence reads: CASSLYTGFVSSGYTF. As DNA, the CDR3 is TGTGCCAGCAGCTTATATACAGGGTTCGTCTCATCGGGCTACACCTTC.

This chain joins TRBV25-1 and TRBJ2-7; tentatively, D is TRBD2 (6 bases). The CDR3 totals 14 residues. CDR1 is MGHDK, CDR2 SYGVNS, per germline. Trimming removed 2 bases at V and 6 bases at J, with 14 bases between. The CDR3 DNA follows: TGTGCCAGCAGTGAAGGAGGGAGACCCTCCGAGCAGTACTTC. Protein sequence: CASSEGGRPSEQYF.

J is TRBJ1-2 and V is TRBV7-2; 8 nucleotides match TRBD1. This CDR3 has 14 amino acids. J lost 5 bases, V lost 5 bases, and 7 bases had no gene match. Per the germline V gene, CDR1 is SGHTA and CDR2 is FQGNSA. CDR3 in amino acids: CASSHRQGLYGYTF. The DNA for the CDR3 is TGTGCCAGCAGCCACCGACAGGGGCTATATGGCTACACCTTC. Filled out from reference TRBV7-2 and TRBJ1-2, the complete variable domain reads GAGVSQSPSNKVTEKGKDVELRCDPISGHTALYWYRQSLGQGLEFLIYFQGNSAPDKSGLPSDRFSAERTGGSVSTLTIQRTQQEDSAVYLCASSHRQGLYGYTFGSGTRLTVV.

A few counts support this clonotype. The J gene is TRBJ1-2, the V gene TRBV20-1, with D maybe TRBD1 (6 bases). CDR1 and CDR2 (germline): DFQATT, SNEGSKA (reference sequence). This CDR3 has 11 amino acids. The germline V and J ends were trimmed by 7 bases and 4 bases, with 10 bases remaining between them. The CDR3 protein is CSERTAYGYTF. The CDR3 DNA reads TGCAGTGAGAGGACAGCCTATGGCTACACCTTC.

The chain is built from TRBV4-1 and TRBJ2-5; no firm D call. CDR3 length equals 14 residues. CDR1 MGHRA and CDR2 YSYEKL come from the germline V gene. The V and J ends lost 0 bases and 1 base respectively, with 6 bases between them. The CDR3 DNA is TGCGCCAGCAGCCAAGAGCTATCCCAAGAGACCCAGTACTTC. Residues: CASSQELSQETQYF.

This clonotype was recorded a few times. J is TRBJ2-2 and V is TRBV27; D is unclear. Germline CDR1 and CDR2: MNHEY and SMNVEV (reference sequence). CDR3 length equals 14 residues. V lost 5 bases to trimming and J lost 6 bases, with 13 bases between them. In DNA, the CDR3 is TGTGCCAGCAGTCGAACGAGCGCGGCCGGGGAGCTGTTTTTT. This translates into CASSRTSAAGELFF.

This clonotype came up a few times. The chain employs TRBV27 and TRBJ1-6; D gene ambiguous. CDR1 and CDR2 (germline): MNHEY, SMNVEV (reference sequence). CDR3 length: 15 residues. V lost 5 bases to trimming and J lost 7 bases, with 15 bases between them. CDR3 coding DNA: TGTGCCAGCAGTCACGGGTGGTTGGTGAATTCACCCCTCCACTTT. This encodes CASSHGWLVNSPLHF.

This clonotype showed up just a few times. The V gene is TRBV6-5, the J gene TRBJ2-1; 11 positions match TRBD2. The CDR3 loop spans 14 amino acids. The J segment lost 6 bases and the V segment lost 4 bases, leaving 2 bases of the junction unmatched. CDR1 is MNHEY, CDR2 SVGAGI, per germline. The CDR3 loop reads CASSFGTSGNEQFF. CDR3 in DNA: TGTGCCAGCAGTTTTGGGACTAGCGGCAATGAGCAGTTCTTC.